This TCR beta chain is drawn from a study of T cell responses to AZD1222 COVID-19 vaccine. Overall study results and limits: Among the donors, most were white British and more were female, and clonal diversity was possibly underestimated.

As for this clone: Antigen: not known.

Pooled in the analysis were second doses at about 4 or about 12 weeks. The CDR3 is 13 amino acids. Trimming removed 9 bases from V and 5 bases from J; junction bases left unmatched: 2. Assay: immunoSEQ multiplex PCR; the TCRdb copy retains only in-frame clones and omits some. The table lists roughly 130,000 clones, approximately 90% of them singletons. The rearrangement joins TRBV12-3 or TRBV12-4 to TRBJ2-2; 11 bases match TRBD2. This TCR came from an adult who received the AZD1222 COVID-19 vaccine. Sequencing used peripheral blood, obtained 28 days after the second AZD1222 dose. As DNA, the CDR3 is TGTGCCAGTGGGACTAGCGGTACCGGGGAGCTGTTTTTT. Translated, it gives CASGTSGTGELFF.